A selection of T cell receptor beta chains follows, all from one sample in a study of CD8+CD57+ T cells in acquired aplastic anemia. TCRdb itself ran the reads through MiXCR, one entry per CDR3 protein. The sample has 250,000 to 350,000 distinct CDR3 sequences, 45% to 70% seen once. The sequenced material came from sorted CD4+, CD8+, or CD8+CD57+ T cells (not recorded which) from PBMCs. These receptors were collected from a human donor with severe aplastic anemia or a healthy control (not recorded which). Both conserved end residues are part of each CDR3. The order of the fields is D gene, clone size, V gene, J gene, CDR3 DNA, CDR3 protein. The D gene is left open where the match is weak. Clone size, where shown, is once, few, many, or a class for clones that have expanded.

>.|.|TRBV5-5|TRBJ2-3
TGTGCCAGCAGCCCAGACCCAGGAAGAGATACGCAGTATTTT
CASSPDPGRDTQYF
>.|.|TRBV20-1|TRBJ1-1
TGCAGTGCTATGGGGACGGCGGAAAACACTGAAGCTTTCTTT
CSAMGTAENTEAFF
>.|.|TRBV20-1|TRBJ2-5
TGCAGTGCTAGGGGGGGGCGACAAGAGACCCAGTACTTC
CSARGGRQETQYF
>.|once|TRBV29-1|TRBJ2-7
TGCAGCGTTGGGGGTGCCTACGAGCAGTACTTC
CSVGGAYEQYF
>.|many|TRBV5-8|TRBJ2-3
TGTGCCAGCAGCCAAGACGGGACGCAGTATTTT
CASSQDGTQYF
>TRBD2|many|TRBV7-2|TRBJ2-3
TGTGCCGGCGGGGGGGTACTCACAGATACGCAGTATTTT
CAGGGVLTDTQYF
>TRBD1|.|TRBV6-5|TRBJ1-2
TGTGCCAGCACCTCCGGGGGACAGGGCTATGGCTACACCTTC
CASTSGGQGYGYTF
>.|many|TRBV5-1|TRBJ1-5
TGCGCCGCCCAGACAGTAGATAGCAATCAGCCCCAGCATTTT
CAAQTVDSNQPQHF
>TRBD2|many|TRBV6-6|TRBJ2-5
TGTGCCGGGCGGACTAGCGGGTATGAGACCCAGTACTTC
CAGRTSGYETQYF
>.|.|TRBV29-1|TRBJ1-1
TGCAGCGTTACATTCTCGGTGGGGGCGAACACTGAAGCTTTCTTT
CSVTFSVGANTEAFF
>.|.|TRBV7-8|TRBJ2-5
TGTGCCAGCAGCCCAGGGGTCTCCCCCCGGATAGAGACCCAGTACTTC
CASSPGVSPRIETQYF
>.|.|TRBV9|TRBJ1-4
TGTGCCAGCAGCGCCGGGGATTATGAAAAACTGTTTTTT
CASSAGDYEKLFF
>.|.|TRBV7-2|TRBJ2-3
TGTGCCAGCAGCTTAGTGGGGGGGTCAGGGGGTACGCAGTATTTT
CASSLVGGSGGTQYF
>.|.|TRBV7-6|TRBJ2-2
TGTGCCAGCAGCTTAGCAGGGATGAACACCGGGGAGCTGTTTTTT
CASSLAGMNTGELFF
>.|.|TRBV7-9|TRBJ2-7
TGTGCCAGCAGCCCTACGGACAGTAGCGGCTACGAGCAGTACTTC
CASSPTDSSGYEQYF
>.|.|TRBV12-3/TRBV12-4|TRBJ1-1
TGTGCCAGCAGGAGACTAGGGACGGCGAACACTGAAGCTTTCTTT
CASRRLGTANTEAFF
>TRBD1|.|TRBV7-6|TRBJ1-1
TGTGCCAGCAGCCTAGGGACAGGGGCCGGTGAAGCTTTCTTT
CASSLGTGAGEAFF
>TRBD2|many|TRBV29-1|TRBJ2-1
TGCAGCGTCGGGGGGGCTACGAATGAGCAGTTCTTC
CSVGGATNEQFF
>TRBD2|few|TRBV20-1|TRBJ2-2
TGCAGTGCTAGAGCGGGGGGGAACACCGGGGAGCTGTTTTTT
CSARAGGNTGELFF
>.|few|TRBV15|TRBJ2-7
TGTGCCACCAGCAGAGAAAGGGCCTCCTACGAGCAGTACTTC
CATSRERASYEQYF
>.|.|TRBV20-1|TRBJ2-7
TGCAGTGCTAGGGGCCTCTCCTACGAGCAGTACTTC
CSARGLSYEQYF
>TRBD2|.|TRBV24-1|TRBJ2-3
TGTGCCGCCAGCTCAGCTAGCGGGGGGGCCGATCCAGGTACGCAGTATTTT
CAASSASGGADPGTQYF
>.|once|TRBV5-1|TRBJ2-7
TGCGCCAGCAGCTTGGTTGAAGGCCCAACCTACTACGAGCAGTACTTC
CASSLVEGPTYYEQYF
>.|many|TRBV19|TRBJ1-5
TGTGCCATCGCCTCCGGGTGGGGCCAGCCCCAGCATTTT
CAIASGWGQPQHF
>.|.|TRBV9|TRBJ1-2
TGTGCCAGCAGCGTAGGGGCCCAAACGAGCTATGGCTACACCTTC
CASSVGAQTSYGYTF
>.|.|TRBV7-9|TRBJ2-6
TGTGCCAGCATGAGACAAAGCTCTGGGGCCAACGTCCTGACTTTC
CASMRQSSGANVLTF
>.|many|TRBV20-1|TRBJ1-5
TGCAGTGCTAGAAAGGCCCAGGAGCTACTCCATAGCAATCAGCCCCAGCATTTT
CSARKAQELLHSNQPQHF
>TRBD2|.|TRBV7-2|TRBJ2-5
TGTGCCAGCAGCTTAGATCGGCCTCGACTAGCGGGGGAAGGAGAGACCCAGTACTTC
CASSLDRPRLAGEGETQYF
>TRBD2|.|TRBV7-9|TRBJ2-7
TGTGCCAGCAGCTCCCCGTTACTAGCGAGCAACGAGCAGTACTTC
CASSSPLLASNEQYF
>.|.|TRBV15|TRBJ1-2
TGTGCCACCAGTCAGGGACACCCCAACCTCTATGGCTACACCTTC
CATSQGHPNLYGYTF